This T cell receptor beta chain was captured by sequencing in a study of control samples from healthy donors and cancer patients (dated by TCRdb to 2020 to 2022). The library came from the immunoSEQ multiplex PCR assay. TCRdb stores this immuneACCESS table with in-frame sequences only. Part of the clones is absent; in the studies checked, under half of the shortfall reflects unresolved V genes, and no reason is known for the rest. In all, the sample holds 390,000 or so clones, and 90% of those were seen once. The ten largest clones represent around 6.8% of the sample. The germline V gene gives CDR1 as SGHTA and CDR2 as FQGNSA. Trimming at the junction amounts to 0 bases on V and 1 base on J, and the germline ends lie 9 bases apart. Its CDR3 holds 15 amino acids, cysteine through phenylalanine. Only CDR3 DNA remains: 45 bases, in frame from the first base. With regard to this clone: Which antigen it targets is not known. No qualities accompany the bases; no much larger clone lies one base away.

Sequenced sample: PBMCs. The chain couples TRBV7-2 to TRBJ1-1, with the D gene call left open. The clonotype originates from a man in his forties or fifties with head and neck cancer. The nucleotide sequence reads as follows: TGTGCCAGCAGCTTAGCCTGGGTAGGGAACACTGAAGCTTTCTTT. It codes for CASSLAWVGNTEAFF.